These 32 T cell receptor beta chains share one sample of origin, sequenced in a study of blood T cell repertoires in COVID-19. Profiling relied on immunoSEQ multiplex PCR, and the TCRdb table lists in-frame clones only, not all of them. Here the sample spans fewer than 600,000 clones, 89% being singletons. The sequencing sample was made of peripheral blood. The source is a man between 18 and 35 years old with COVID-19, enrolled during active disease.

This chain links TRBV27 with TRBJ2-2; TRBD1 might be the D (5 bases). The CDR3 consists of 16 residues. Trimming removed 0 bases from V and 1 base from J, with 9 bases in between. Germline V gives CDR1 MNHEY, CDR2 SMNVEV (reference sequence). In nucleotides, the CDR3 is TGTGCCAGCAGTTTATCCAGGGATTTGAACACCGGGGAGCTGTTTTTT. Translated, it gives CASSLSRDLNTGELFF.

This clone was detected only once. The gene calls are TRBV10-1 and TRBJ2-1; unclear D gene. Germline lookup yields CDR1 WNHNN and CDR2 SYGVQD (reference sequence). CDR3 length: 17 amino acids. Trimming removed 0 bases at V and 1 base at J, with 13 bases between. The CDR3 coding sequence is TGCGCCAGCAGTGAGTCAATTGAGGCCAAGTCCTACAATGAGCAGTTCTTC. Translation: CASSESIEAKSYNEQFF.

J is TRBJ1-4 and V is TRBV14; TRBD1 might be the D (5 bases). Germline values: CDR1 SGHDN, CDR2 FVKESK. V was trimmed by 4 bases and J by 10 bases, leaving 16 bases between them. The CDR3 has 14 residues. CDR3 nucleotide sequence: TGTGCCAGCAGCCTCGGAGGGGTCGGGGGAAAACTGTTTTTT. As protein: CASSLGGVGGKLFF. The full variable domain, its missing parts supplied by reference TRBV14 and TRBJ1-4, is EAGVTQFPSHSVIEKGQTVTLRCDPISGHDNLYWYRRVMGKEIKFLLHFVKESKQDESGMPNNRFLAERTGGTYSTLKVQPAELEDSGVYFCASSLGGVGGKLFFGSGTQLSVL.

The V gene is TRBV7-3, the J gene TRBJ2-1; the match to TRBD2 covers 12 bases. The V segment lost 0 bases and the J segment 9 bases; nucleotides outside the gene matches: 3. This CDR3 has 15 residues. Per the germline V gene, CDR1 is SGHTA and CDR2 is FQGTGA. DNA of the CDR3: TGTGCCAGCAGCTTAACGTCGACTAGCGGGAGTGAGCAGTTCTTC. It is translated as CASSLTSTSGSEQFF.

Comment on this clone: Here the CDR3 omits its conserved ending phenylalanine or tryptophan, so a read error is the likely source. It is unclear where the CDR3 begins or ends on the DNA, so no DNA is shown, and the CDR3 is as TCRdb lists it. The CDR3 region is CASSTTRDRGIIL. The genes are TRBV2 and TRBJ1-1; TRBD1 is the table's D call, not checked against the DNA. Looked up from germline, CDR1 is SNHLY and CDR2 is FYNNEI. The CDR3 length equals 13 residues, ends included.

The chain uses TRBV5-1 and TRBJ2-3, with no clear D. The germline V gene encodes CDR1 SGHRS and CDR2 YFSETQ. The CDR3 has 14 amino acids. V lost 4 bases, J lost 8 bases, and 17 bases lay in between. The CDR3 protein is CASSMTGSPGTQYF. CDR3 bases: TGCGCCAGCAGCATGACCGGGTCCCCGGGTACGCAGTATTTT.

The gene calls are TRBV29-1 and TRBJ2-5; TRBD2 agrees at 12 bases. This CDR3 comprises 14 residues. With V trimmed by 6 bases and J by 2 bases, 4 bases remained unmatched. Germline lookup yields CDR1 SQVTM and CDR2 ANQGSEA. The CDR3 DNA reads TGCAGCGTGGCGGGACTAGCGGGTCAAGAGACCCAGTACTTC. Encoded protein: CSVAGLAGQETQYF.

This CDR3 is CASSIAGTSGSYTGGELFF. The CDR3 DNA reads TGTGCCAGTAGTATCGCCGGGACTAGCGGATCTTACACCGGCGGGGAGCTGTTTTTT. The gene calls are TRBV19 and TRBJ2-2, with TRBD2 matching over 11 bases. V lost 3 bases to trimming and J lost 7 bases; unmatched junction nucleotides: 16. The CDR3 has 19 amino acids. Per germline, CDR1 LNHDA and CDR2 SQIVND (reference sequence).

The chain uses TRBV7-9 and TRBJ1-3; 9 nucleotides match TRBD1. Losses at the gene ends were 4 bases for V and 3 bases for J; bases not matched to a gene: 7. The germline CDR1 and CDR2 sequences are SEHNR and FQNEAQ (reference sequence). This CDR3 region has 16 residues. The CDR3 DNA is TGTGCCAGCAGCTACGCTACAGGGGGCTTTGGAAACACCATATATTTT. Protein product: CASSYATGGFGNTIYF.

This sequence joins TRBV12-3 or TRBV12-4 and TRBJ1-2; tentative D call: TRBD1 (5 bases). Deletions cut 6 bases from V and 4 bases from J, with 12 bases between. The CDR3 extends over 13 amino acids. Here the CDR3 DNA reads TGTGCCAGCAGCACGCAGGGCTCCTATGGCTACACCTTC. This codes for CASSTQGSYGYTF.

CDR3 DNA: TGTGCCAGCAGCTTTATGGGGCCCTCCTATGGCTACACCTTC. It encodes CASSFMGPSYGYTF. The rearrangement joins TRBV5-8 to TRBJ1-2, with D tentatively TRBD1 (5 bases). This CDR3 contains 14 residues. Trimming removed 2 bases from V and 4 bases from J, with 12 bases in between. Germline V gives CDR1 SGHTS, CDR2 YDEGEE.

The V call is TRBV4-1, the J call TRBJ1-6; weak D call: TRBD1 (5 bases). V was shortened by 2 bases and J by 10 bases, with 9 bases between the two germline ends. This CDR3 has 13 residues. Germline loops: CDR1 MGHRA, CDR2 YSYEKL. DNA of the CDR3: TGCGCCAGCAGCCAATGGAGGGACTCACCCCTCCACTTT. It encodes CASSQWRDSPLHF.

The CDR3 is CASSPGHPDTGELFF. Here the CDR3 DNA reads TGCGCCAGCAGCCCGGGACACCCTGATACCGGGGAGCTGTTTTTT. J is TRBJ2-2 and V is TRBV5-1, with D possibly matching TRBD1 (6 bases). The CDR3 is made up of 15 amino acids. The V gene lost 4 bases and the J gene lost 5 bases, with 15 bases spanning the gap. CDR1 and CDR2 (germline): SGHRS, YFSETQ.

The chain carries TRBV28 and TRBJ2-3, with 8 bases lining up with TRBD1. CDR3 length: 16 amino acids. V lost 3 bases to trimming and J lost 7 bases; unmatched junction nucleotides: 12. In germline, CDR1 is MDHEN, CDR2 SYDVKM. The CDR3 spells CASSFYTGTGAYTQYF. The CDR3 bases are TGTGCCAGCAGTTTCTACACCGGGACAGGTGCTTATACGCAGTATTTT.

The chain couples TRBV19 to TRBJ1-5; D is unclear. V lost 1 base and J lost 0, with 13 bases in between. CDR3 length equals 17 residues. The germline V gene has CDR1 LNHDA and CDR2 SQIVND (reference sequence). The CDR3 sequence: CASSIVSESYSNQPQHF. DNA for the CDR3: TGTGCCAGTAGTATAGTAAGTGAGAGTTATAGCAATCAGCCCCAGCATTTT.

This chain connects TRBV6-6 to TRBJ1-4; D gene ambiguous. The CDR3 has 12 amino acids. Germline CDR1 reads MNHNY; CDR2 reads SVGAGI (reference sequence). With 2 bases removed from V and 8 bases from J, the gap between germline ends came to 6 bases. This CDR3 reads CASSYGREKLFF. The DNA for the CDR3 is TGTGCCAGCAGTTACGGTCGGGAAAAACTGTTTTTT.

The gene calls are TRBV2 and TRBJ1-2; the D gene is possibly TRBD1 (6 bases). V was clipped by 4 bases and J by 8 bases, with 20 bases between them. Germline V lookup: CDR1 SNHLY, CDR2 FYNNEI. This CDR3 region has 15 residues. The CDR3, as DNA: TGTGCCAGCAGTGGGGGGCTTGGCAGGGGACACGGCTACACCTTC. Translated: CASSGGLGRGHGYTF.

J is TRBJ1-2 and V is TRBV10-3; D unresolved. CDR1 and CDR2 (germline): ENHRY, SYGVKD. The CDR3 has 15 amino acids. The germline V and J ends were trimmed by 3 bases and 5 bases, with 16 bases remaining between them. CDR3 nucleotide sequence: TGTGCCATCAGTGACCGTATCGAGGCACATTATGGCTACACCTTC. As protein: CAISDRIEAHYGYTF.

This chain joins TRBV7-6 and TRBJ2-7, with a possible D match to TRBD1 (6 bases). The germline V and J ends were trimmed by 4 bases and 1 base, with 11 bases remaining between them. There are 14 residues in the CDR3. Per the germline V gene, CDR1 is SGHVS and CDR2 is FNYEAQ. The CDR3 is CASSSTGFSYEQYF. The CDR3 nucleotides read TGTGCCAGCAGCTCGACAGGTTTTTCCTACGAGCAGTACTTC.

The rearrangement uses TRBV27 and TRBJ2-7, with a weak D call TRBD2 (5 bases). Trimming shortened V by 0 bases and J by 0 bases, and 12 bases separated the two germline ends. Germline lookup yields CDR1 MNHEY and CDR2 SMNVEV (reference sequence). This CDR3 is 16 amino acids long. The CDR3 spells CASSLSRLGSSYEQYF. The CDR3 coding sequence is TGTGCCAGCAGTTTATCCCGACTGGGGAGCTCCTACGAGCAGTACTTC.

V is TRBV2 and J is TRBJ1-2; D unclear. The CDR3 covers 11 residues. The V end lost 5 bases, the J end lost 2 bases, and 3 bases lay between the germline ends. Germline CDR1 SNHLY, CDR2 FYNNEI. CDR3 sequence reads: CASSPNYGYTF. CDR3 DNA sequence: TGTGCCAGCAGTCCGAACTATGGCTACACCTTC.

The genes are TRBV2 and TRBJ2-7; a possible D gene is TRBD1 (5 bases). CDR3 length: 14 residues. The germline V and J ends were trimmed by 8 bases and 3 bases, with 17 bases remaining between them. Per the germline V gene, CDR1 is SNHLY and CDR2 is FYNNEI. Written as DNA, the CDR3 is TGTGCCAGCGTTACTAAGATAGGGGACTACGAGCAGTACTTC. Amino acid sequence: CASVTKIGDYEQYF. The variable domain in full, completed from reference TRBV2 and TRBJ2-7, reads EPEVTQTPSHQVTQMGQEVILRCVPISNHLYFYWYRQILGQKVEFLVSFYNNEISEKSEIFDDQFSVERPDGSNFTLKIRSTKLEDSAMYFCASVTKIGDYEQYFGPGTRLTVT.

This rearrangement joins TRBV24-1 to TRBJ2-5, with D maybe TRBD1 (5 bases). This CDR3 region has 16 residues. Trimming took 3 bases from V and 4 from J, leaving 17 bases between them. CDR1 is KGHDR, CDR2 SFDVKD, per germline. This chain's CDR3 is CATSDTGVGPGETQYF. CDR3 DNA sequence: TGTGCCACCAGTGATACCGGAGTGGGGCCGGGAGAGACCCAGTACTTC.

The chain recombines TRBV5-1 with TRBJ1-4; D ambiguous. The CDR3 spans 14 residues. V was clipped by 4 bases and J by 7 bases, with 14 bases between them. Germline-derived CDR1 and CDR2 are SGHRS and YFSETQ. The CDR3: CASSPRSGAEKLFF. CDR3 bases: TGCGCCAGCAGCCCGAGGTCCGGCGCTGAAAAACTGTTTTTT.

The chain is built from TRBV3-1 (or the pseudogene TRBV3-2) and TRBJ2-3, with D unclear. V was clipped by 4 bases and J by 2 bases, with 16 bases between them. CDR3 length: 16 residues. From germline, CDR1 is LGHDT and CDR2 YNNKEL (reference sequence). The CDR3 DNA sequence: TGTGCCAGCAGCCCCTCTTTGCAGTCCGCCACAGATACGCAGTATTTT. It codes for CASSPSLQSATDTQYF.

The chain uses TRBV27 and TRBJ2-7, with 8 bases lining up with TRBD2. The trim removed 4 bases at V and 1 base at J, leaving 12 bases unmatched. Germline CDR1 and CDR2: MNHEY and SMNVEV (reference sequence). CDR3 length: 17 residues. CDR3: CASSSALRSGGSYEQYF. The CDR3 DNA is TGTGCCAGCAGTTCCGCTTTGAGAAGCGGGGGTTCCTACGAGCAGTACTTC.

The chain uses TRBV3-1 (or the pseudogene TRBV3-2) and TRBJ1-1; TRBD1 matches 7 bases. This CDR3 has 13 amino acids. Germline CDR1 and CDR2: LGHDT and YNNKEL (reference sequence). The V gene end was trimmed by 2 bases and the J gene end by 5 bases; junction bases not matched to a gene: 2. The CDR3, as DNA: TGTGCCAGCAGCCAAAGGGGGCCGACTGAAGCTTTCTTT. Protein product: CASSQRGPTEAFF.

The rearrangement joins TRBV5-1 to TRBJ1-6; unclear D gene. The CDR3 sequence is 13 residues long. Trimming took 5 bases from V and 10 from J, leaving 13 bases between them. Germline assignment: CDR1 SGHRS and CDR2 YFSETQ. CDR3 DNA: TGCGCCAGCAGTCCTGAGGCTGGCTCACCCCTCCACTTT. Protein sequence: CASSPEAGSPLHF.

V gene TRBV2 combines with J gene TRBJ1-6; D is perhaps TRBD1 (5 bases). Per germline, CDR1 SNHLY and CDR2 FYNNEI. This CDR3 is 17 amino acids long. Between the trimmed V and J ends, which lost 3 bases and 6 bases, there was a span of 18 bases. CDR3 bases: TGTGCCAGCAGTGATCCTGGGGGGACGGGAGGTAATTCACCCCTCCACTTT. As protein: CASSDPGGTGGNSPLHF.

V usage is TRBV10-1 and J usage is TRBJ1-2; D perhaps matches TRBD1 (5 bases). The CDR3 runs to 13 residues. V lost 4 bases and J lost 3, with 9 bases in between. Looked up from germline, CDR1 is WNHNN and CDR2 is SYGVQD (reference sequence). The CDR3 reads CASSAQGDYGYTF. As DNA, the CDR3 is TGCGCCAGCAGTGCGCAGGGCGACTATGGCTACACCTTC.

V is TRBV11-2 and J is TRBJ2-7; TRBD1 matches at 9 bases. V lost 2 bases to trimming and J lost 5 bases; unmatched junction nucleotides: 7. The CDR3 contains 15 residues. Germline V gene data show CDR1 as SGHAT and CDR2 as FQNNGV. The CDR3 bases are TGTGCCAGCAGCTTATGGGGGACAGGGTCGGACGAGCAGTACTTC. Amino acid sequence: CASSLWGTGSDEQYF.

This clone appeared once. The V gene is TRBV11-2, the J gene TRBJ2-1, with 8 nucleotides matching TRBD1. Germline V CDR1 and CDR2: SGHAT, FQNNGV. The CDR3 is 16 amino acids. Germline trimming cut 6 bases from V and 7 bases from J; bases unmatched to any gene: 14. The CDR3 spells CASRSNTGGRGNEQFF. In nucleotides, the CDR3 is TGTGCCAGCAGAAGTAATACAGGGGGGAGAGGGAATGAGCAGTTCTTC.